A single sample is the source of the 21 T cell receptor beta chains below, sequenced in a study of blood T cell repertoires in COVID-19. TCRdb's copy holds only in-frame clones and misses some; the assay was immunoSEQ multiplex PCR. The repertoire consists of about 69,000 clones, with approximately 82% occurring once and the leading ten covering almost 10%. Sequencing was carried out using peripheral blood. Receptors originate from a woman of 80 years or more with acute or convalescent COVID-19.

The chain uses TRBV7-9 and TRBJ1-1; the D is unclear. V was shortened by 0 bases and J by 8 bases, with 13 bases between the two germline ends. Germline V gene sequence: CDR1 SEHNR, CDR2 FQNEAQ (reference sequence). This CDR3 is built from 14 residues. The CDR3 loop is CASSLATMITEAFF. The CDR3 DNA is TGTGCCAGCAGCTTAGCGACTATGATAACAGAAGCTTTCTTT.

The genes are TRBV6-4 and TRBJ2-1; 12 positions match TRBD2. There are 16 residues in the CDR3. The germline V gene encodes CDR1 MRHNA and CDR2 SNTAGT. Unmatched junction bases numbered 5, after V lost 6 bases and J lost 2 bases. This CDR3 reads CASRASGGAPYNEQFF. The CDR3 region has the DNA TGTGCCAGCAGAGCTAGCGGGGGGGCCCCCTACAATGAGCAGTTCTTC.

This clone occurred once. This chain uses TRBV5-1 with TRBJ2-1; D is perhaps TRBD1 (5 bases). Per the germline V gene, CDR1 is SGHRS and CDR2 is YFSETQ. V was shortened by 4 bases and J by 0 bases, with 17 bases between the two germline ends. The CDR3 loop spans 17 amino acids. The CDR3 nucleotides are TGCGCCAGCAGCATTCATTCAGACAGCAGCTCCTACAATGAGCAGTTCTTC. It codes for CASSIHSDSSSYNEQFF.

The table lists this clone with a count of one. DNA of the CDR3: TGCAGTGCTAGTGGGGGGGAGGGAACCGAGCAGTACTTC. Encoded protein: CSASGGEGTEQYF. The gene calls are TRBV20-1 and TRBJ2-7, with TRBD2 matching 7 bases. Germline V gene lookup returns CDR1 DFQATT and CDR2 SNEGSKA (reference sequence). This CDR3 region has 13 residues. V dropped 3 bases and J dropped 6; count of bases not matched to a gene: 8.

The CDR3 protein is CSVGQGPGANVLTF. The CDR3 DNA reads TGCAGCGTCGGACAGGGGCCTGGGGCCAACGTCCTGACTTTC. The chain combines TRBV29-1 with TRBJ2-6; TRBD1 matches 9 bases. The V segment lost 6 bases and the J segment 2 bases; nucleotides outside the gene matches: 2. The CDR3 totals 14 residues. Germline loops: CDR1 SQVTM, CDR2 ANQGSEA. The variable domain in full, completed from reference TRBV29-1 and TRBJ2-6, reads SAVISQKPSRDICQRGTSLTIQCQVDSQVTMMFWYRQQPGQSLTLIATANQGSEATYESGFVIDKFPISRPNLTFSTLTVSNMSPEDSSIYLCSVGQGPGANVLTFGAGSRLTVL.

This chain joins TRBV30 and TRBJ2-5; no definite D call. This CDR3 is 12 amino acids long. CDR1 is GTSNPN and CDR2 is SVGIG in the germline V gene (reference sequence). Between the trimmed V and J ends, which lost 0 bases and 7 bases, there was a span of 9 bases. The CDR3 reads CAWSVVPGTQYF. The CDR3 nucleotides are TGTGCCTGGAGTGTTGTGCCCGGGACCCAGTACTTC. Supplemented by reference TRBV30 and TRBJ2-5, the full variable domain reads SQTIHQWPATLVQPVGSPLSLECTVEGTSNPNLYWYRQAAGRGLQLLFYSVGIGQISSEVPQNLSASRPQDRQFILSSKKLLLSDSGFYLCAWSVVPGTQYFGPGTRLLVL.

This clone was recorded only once. The rearrangement links TRBV19 to TRBJ2-6; a weak D match, TRBD1 (5 bases). This CDR3 is 16 amino acids long. The germline gives CDR1 LNHDA, CDR2 SQIVND (reference sequence). V lost 3 bases, J lost 1 base, and 10 bases lay in between. This CDR3 is CASSIHRFSGANVLTF. The CDR3 DNA reads TGTGCCAGTAGTATCCACAGGTTTTCTGGGGCCAACGTCCTGACTTTC. The full variable domain, with the rest looked up from reference TRBV19 and TRBJ2-6, is DGGITQSPKYLFRKEGQNVTLSCEQNLNHDAMYWYRQDPGQGLRLIYYSQIVNDFQKGDIAEGYSVSREKKESFPLTVTSAQKNPTAFYLCASSIHRFSGANVLTFGAGSRLTVL.

The V gene is TRBV7-9, the J gene TRBJ2-7; 7 nucleotides match TRBD1. J gave up 7 bases and V 5 bases, and 8 bases lay outside the gene matches. CDR3 size: 13 residues. CDR1 is SEHNR, CDR2 FQNEAQ, per germline (reference sequence). This CDR3 reads CASSTIGGQEQYF. In DNA, the CDR3 is TGTGCCAGCAGCACGATAGGGGGCCAGGAGCAGTACTTC.

This sequence joins TRBV2 and TRBJ2-7; 9 bases are shared with TRBD1. This CDR3 region has 14 residues. CDR1 SNHLY and CDR2 FYNNEI come from the germline V gene. With V trimmed by 6 bases and J by 4 bases, 7 bases remained unmatched. DNA for the CDR3: TGTGCCAGCAGGAAGGGACAGGGTGGGTACGAGCAGTACTTC. It encodes CASRKGQGGYEQYF.

The J gene is TRBJ2-4, the V gene TRBV6-5, with TRBD2 matching 16 bases. This CDR3 region has 15 residues. V gave up 7 bases and J gave up 9 bases; unmatched junction bases: 6. From germline, CDR1 is MNHEY and CDR2 SVGAGI. The CDR3 loop is CASTGTSGGAGIQYF. The CDR3 coding sequence is TGTGCCAGCACCGGGACTAGCGGGGGGGCCGGCATTCAGTACTTC.

Worth noting for this clone: The junction departs from the called germline gene at one end, perhaps through a read error. This sequence joins TRBV5-1 and TRBJ1-1; D is perhaps TRBD1 (5 bases). Germline V gene lookup returns CDR1 SGHRS and CDR2 YFSETQ. CDR3 length: 13 residues. The CDR3 region is CASRFIQDTEAFF. The CDR3 coding sequence is TGCGCCAGCCGCTTTATACAGGACACTGAAGCTTTCTTT.

This sequence joins TRBV10-3 and TRBJ1-2, with 9 bases fitting TRBD1. Per germline, CDR1 ENHRY and CDR2 SYGVKD. The CDR3 covers 16 residues. The J segment lost 0 bases and the V segment lost 5 bases, leaving 7 bases of the junction unmatched. The CDR3 DNA reads TGTGCCATCAGTCCGGGACAGGGTTATTCTAACTATGGCTACACCTTC. It translates to CAISPGQGYSNYGYTF.

The J gene is TRBJ2-7, the V gene TRBV2, with TRBD1 matching over 7 bases. The CDR3 length is 13 residues. The V gene's germline CDR1 is SNHLY and CDR2 FYNNEI. V dropped 5 bases and J dropped 3; count of bases not matched to a gene: 4. The CDR3 is CASSSGQRYEQYF. The DNA for the CDR3 is TGTGCCAGCAGTTCGGGACAGCGCTACGAGCAGTACTTC.

This clone was detected a few times. Other DNA sequences in the sample encode the same CDR3. V and J are TRBV7-9 and TRBJ1-1; TRBD1 agrees at 9 bases. Germline-derived CDR1 and CDR2 are SEHNR and FQNEAQ (reference sequence). Trimming took 4 bases from V and 7 from J; bases not matched to a gene: 7. This CDR3 spans 14 amino acids. The CDR3 region has the DNA TGTGCCAGCAGCTCGCCGGGACAGGGAATTGAAGCTTTCTTT. Amino acid sequence: CASSSPGQGIEAFF.

This sequence joins TRBV18 and TRBJ2-5; D may be TRBD2 (5 bases). Germline V gives CDR1 KGHSH, CDR2 LQKENI. V dropped 4 bases and J dropped 2 bases, with 14 bases sitting between them. The CDR3 is made up of 15 amino acids. In DNA form, the CDR3 reads TGTGCCAGCTCACGGGAGCAGGTCGCACAAGAGACCCAGTACTTC. Translation: CASSREQVAQETQYF.

The sample holds one count of this clone. V and J are TRBV19 and TRBJ2-3; no clear D gene. V lost 1 base and J 2 bases, leaving 7 bases between the germline ends. The CDR3 runs to 14 residues. Germline CDR1 LNHDA, CDR2 SQIVND (reference sequence). The CDR3 nucleotides read TGTGCCAGTAGTATAGTCCCTACCACAGATACGCAGTATTTT. Translated, it gives CASSIVPTTDTQYF.

The chain uses TRBV11-2 and TRBJ1-4; 7 nucleotides align to TRBD1. The CDR3 spans 13 residues. Germline CDR1 SGHAT, CDR2 FQNNGV. J gave up 7 bases and V 5 bases, and 4 bases lay outside the gene matches. The CDR3: CASSARDSEKLFF. Here the CDR3 DNA reads TGTGCCAGCAGCGCCCGGGACAGTGAAAAACTGTTTTTT.

The chain uses TRBV19 and TRBJ1-2; D unresolved. The germline V and J ends were trimmed by 2 bases and 4 bases, with 17 bases remaining between them. Per the germline V gene, CDR1 is LNHDA and CDR2 is SQIVND (reference sequence). The CDR3 is 16 residues long. CDR3 sequence (DNA): TGTGCCAGTAGTATACGGACGGGGATCGACCTCTATGGCTACACCTTC. Translating gives CASSIRTGIDLYGYTF.

The chain joins TRBV13 to TRBJ2-3; 11 bases match TRBD2. The CDR3 consists of 17 residues. J was trimmed by 3 bases and V by 1 base; bases with no gene match: 6. The germline V gene encodes CDR1 PRHDT and CDR2 FYEKMQ (reference sequence). The CDR3 bases are TGTGCCAGCAGCTTAGCAGTAGCGGGGGGGTTAACAGATACGCAGTATTTT. It encodes CASSLAVAGGLTDTQYF.

The rearrangement joins TRBV7-8 to TRBJ2-5, with TRBD1 matching 9 bases. The CDR3 has 14 amino acids. With 7 bases clipped from V and 3 bases from J, the junction kept 6 bases outside the gene matches. CDR1 SGHVS and CDR2 FQNEAQ come from the germline V gene. The CDR3 nucleotides read TGTGCCAGCAACCTAGGGACAGGGAAAGAGACCCAGTACTTC. It codes for CASNLGTGKETQYF.

This chain uses TRBV19 with TRBJ2-5; 7 bases line up with TRBD2. In germline, CDR1 is LNHDA, CDR2 SQIVND (reference sequence). The length of the CDR3 is 16 residues. V was pared by 8 bases and J by 1 base, with 13 bases of the junction left unmatched. CDR3 DNA: TGTGCCAGTGACGCCGGGGGGTGGGCCCCCCAAGAGACCCAGTACTTC. It yields the protein CASDAGGWAPQETQYF.